The 21 T cell receptor beta chains below were found in one sample sequenced in a study of blood T cell repertoires in COVID-19. TCRdb keeps only in-frame clones here, not all; method: immunoSEQ multiplex PCR. The sample has about 59,000 clones, about 90% seen once. Sequencing was carried out using peripheral blood. Receptors originate from an elderly man in a cohort sampled during active COVID-19.

The chain is built from TRBV19 and TRBJ1-3, with 9 bases identical to TRBD1. The CDR3 has 18 amino acids. CDR1 and CDR2 from the germline V gene are LNHDA and SQIVND (reference sequence). V lost 3 bases, J lost 0 bases, and 9 bases stayed unmatched. The CDR3 here is CASSITGQGRVSGNTIYF. CDR3 in DNA: TGTGCCAGTAGTATCACCGGACAGGGGCGAGTCTCTGGAAACACCATATATTTT.

The CDR3 sequence is CASSSLAGGVEQYF. Here the CDR3 DNA reads TGTGCCAGCAGCTCACTAGCGGGAGGCGTGGAGCAGTACTTC. The V gene is TRBV3-1 (or the pseudogene TRBV3-2), the J gene TRBJ2-7; TRBD2 agrees at 12 bases. Trimming cost V 5 bases and J 7 bases; bases outside gene matches: 6. The CDR3 runs 14 residues. The V gene's germline CDR1 is LGHDT and CDR2 YNNKEL (reference sequence).

CDR3: CACHAMTGAEAFF. As DNA, the CDR3 is TGTGCCTGTCACGCCATGACAGGAGCTGAAGCTTTCTTT. This chain joins TRBV30 and TRBJ1-1; tentatively, D is TRBD1 (6 bases). The V and J ends lost 6 bases and 6 bases respectively, with 17 bases between them. The germline CDR1 and CDR2 sequences are GTSNPN and SVGIG (reference sequence). There are 13 residues in the CDR3.

The CDR3 loop reads CASRPQGASNYGYTF. CDR3 in DNA: TGTGCCAGCAGACCTCAGGGGGCGAGCAACTATGGCTACACCTTC. The V gene is TRBV7-9, the J gene TRBJ1-2; 8 bases match TRBD1. The length of the CDR3 is 15 residues. Germline V gives CDR1 SEHNR, CDR2 FQNEAQ (reference sequence). Trimming at V came to 6 bases and at J to 2 bases, leaving 8 bases not matched to a gene.

CDR3 protein: CASSRTSGDYEQYF. As DNA, the CDR3 is TGTGCCAGCAGTCGGACTAGCGGTGACTACGAGCAGTACTTC. The V and J genes are TRBV6-5 and TRBJ2-7; 10 bases fit TRBD2. This CDR3 is built from 14 residues. The junction had 4 bases not matched to a gene; V was cut back by 5 bases and J by 3 bases. Germline V gene lookup returns CDR1 MNHEY and CDR2 SVGAGI.

This clone was detected only a few times. The chain joins TRBV25-1 to TRBJ1-2, with D hard to call. Germline-derived CDR1 and CDR2 are MGHDK and SYGVNS. The CDR3 sequence is 13 residues long. The V gene lost 4 bases and the J gene lost 5 bases, with 11 bases spanning the gap. CDR3 nucleotide sequence: TGTGCCAGCAGTGGGGGAGGGCTATATGGCTACACCTTC. This translates into CASSGGGLYGYTF.

The chain combines TRBV19 with TRBJ2-7; 14 bases fit TRBD2. The length of the CDR3 is 15 residues. After removal of 6 bases from V and 10 bases from J, the junction contained 11 bases not matched to a gene. Germline assignment: CDR1 LNHDA and CDR2 SQIVND (reference sequence). The chain's CDR3 is CASSPGLAGVTFQYF. Written as DNA, the CDR3 is TGTGCCAGTAGCCCGGGACTAGCGGGAGTCACCTTTCAGTACTTC. Looking up the rest from reference TRBV19 and TRBJ2-7 gives the full variable domain: DGGITQSPKYLFRKEGQNVTLSCEQNLNHDAMYWYRQDPGQGLRLIYYSQIVNDFQKGDIAEGYSVSREKKESFPLTVTSAQKNPTAFYLCASSPGLAGVTFQYFGPGTRLTVT.

The rearrangement links TRBV12-5 to TRBJ2-7, with D maybe TRBD1 (6 bases). From germline, CDR1 is LGHNT and CDR2 FRNRAP. The CDR3 runs 13 residues. The ends were cut back, 6 bases at V and 0 bases at J, with 9 bases in the middle. The CDR3 is CASGIRGSYEQYF. As DNA, the CDR3 is TGTGCTAGTGGCATCAGGGGCTCCTACGAGCAGTACTTC.

The chain recombines TRBV5-1 with TRBJ2-5; perhaps TRBD2 as D (6 bases). Deletions cut 1 base from V and 4 bases from J, with 11 bases between. Germline-derived CDR1 and CDR2 are SGHRS and YFSETQ. The CDR3 is 14 residues long. DNA of the CDR3: TGCGCCAGCAGCTTGCCCGGGACTGGAGAGACCCAGTACTTC. This gives the protein CASSLPGTGETQYF. Full variable domain (outside the CDR3, taken from reference TRBV5-1 and TRBJ2-5): KAGVTQTPRYLIKTRGQQVTLSCSPISGHRSVSWYQQTPGQGLQFLFEYFSETQRNKGNFPGRFSGRQFSNSRSEMNVSTLELGDSALYLCASSLPGTGETQYFGPGTRLLVL.

This clone was observed a single time. The chain carries TRBV14 and TRBJ2-5; tentative D call: TRBD2 (6 bases). Per the germline V gene, CDR1 is SGHDN and CDR2 is FVKESK. The CDR3 loop spans 16 amino acids. Trimming shortened V by 1 base and J by 5 bases, and 17 bases separated the two germline ends. The CDR3 DNA follows: TGTGCCAGCAGCCAAGGATCGACGGGGAGGACGGAGACCCAGTACTTC. Translating it yields CASSQGSTGRTETQYF.

This chain links TRBV24-1 with TRBJ2-1, with 15 nucleotides matching TRBD2. The CDR3 loop spans 17 amino acids. J was trimmed by 5 bases and V by 2 bases; bases with no gene match: 3. CDR1 is KGHDR and CDR2 is SFDVKD in the germline V gene. The CDR3 protein is CATSDSRTSGRDNEQFF. CDR3 nucleotides: TGTGCCACCAGTGATTCCAGGACTAGCGGGAGGGACAATGAGCAGTTCTTC.

This chain connects TRBV6-2 or TRBV6-3 to TRBJ2-4; 7 nucleotides agree with TRBD1. V lost 5 bases to trimming and J lost 4 bases; unmatched junction nucleotides: 5. This CDR3 contains 14 residues. Germline V gives CDR1 MNHEY, CDR2 SVGEGT. The CDR3 here is CASSKLDRKNIQYF. CDR3 in DNA: TGTGCCAGCAGTAAGCTGGACAGGAAAAACATTCAGTACTTC.

The rearrangement uses TRBV19 and TRBJ2-2; D is unclear. V lost 3 bases, J lost 1 base, and 6 bases lay in between. Germline lookup yields CDR1 LNHDA and CDR2 SQIVND (reference sequence). This CDR3 spans 14 amino acids. CDR3 sequence reads: CASSMSGNTGELFF. The CDR3 bases are TGTGCCAGTAGTATGTCAGGGAACACCGGGGAGCTGTTTTTT.

The chain joins TRBV16 to TRBJ1-2; TRBD1 agrees at 9 bases. There are 17 residues in the CDR3. Germline V gives CDR1 KGHSY, CDR2 FQNENV. J was trimmed by 4 bases and V by 6 bases; bases with no gene match: 15. The CDR3 sequence is CASSRGPTGGDGYGYTF. The CDR3 nucleotides read TGTGCCAGCAGTCGCGGTCCCACAGGGGGCGACGGCTATGGCTACACCTTC.

The chain combines TRBV2 with TRBJ1-1, with 10 nucleotides matching TRBD1. Germline V lookup: CDR1 SNHLY, CDR2 FYNNEI. The CDR3 sequence is 16 residues long. V dropped 1 base and J dropped 3; count of bases not matched to a gene: 5. For the CDR3, the DNA is TGTGCCAGCAGTGAAGGGGGACAGGGGTGGGACACTGAAGCTTTCTTT. Its translation: CASSEGGQGWDTEAFF.

J is TRBJ2-7 and V is TRBV6-6, with TRBD1 as a possible D gene (5 bases). Between the trimmed V and J ends, which lost 5 bases and 0 bases, there was a span of 11 bases. Germline CDR1 reads MNHNY; CDR2 reads SVGAGI (reference sequence). The CDR3 sequence is 14 residues long. CDR3 region: CASSTGKTSYEQYF. The CDR3 DNA reads as TGTGCCAGCAGTACAGGAAAGACCTCCTACGAGCAGTACTTC.

The genes are TRBV25-1 and TRBJ1-2, with TRBD1 as a possible D gene (5 bases). This CDR3 comprises 12 residues. Germline lookup yields CDR1 MGHDK and CDR2 SYGVNS. Trimming took off 4 bases at V and 3 bases at J, with 6 bases between the two ends. CDR3 bases: TGTGCCAGCAGTGGGGGGGACTATGGCTACACCTTC. Translating it yields CASSGGDYGYTF.

This chain links TRBV4-1 with TRBJ1-6, with TRBD1 identical over 7 bases. V shed 4 bases and J 6 bases; nucleotides not matched to a gene: 9. Germline CDR1 MGHRA, CDR2 YSYEKL. CDR3 size: 16 residues. In nucleotides, the CDR3 is TGCGCCAGCAGCCCATACCCGGGACAGAGTAATTCACCCCTCCACTTT. Translation: CASSPYPGQSNSPLHF.

The chain uses TRBV3-1 (or the pseudogene TRBV3-2) and TRBJ2-7; 7 bases are a match to TRBD2. The V gene end was trimmed by 1 base and the J gene end by 2 bases; junction bases not matched to a gene: 5. CDR1 and CDR2 (germline): LGHDT, YNNKEL (reference sequence). The CDR3 length is 15 residues. CDR3 residues: CASSQGQAGTYEQYF. CDR3 sequence (DNA): TGTGCCAGCAGCCAAGGTCAAGCGGGGACCTACGAGCAGTACTTC.

DNA of the CDR3: TGTGCCAGCAGCGTACTAACTAGCGGGGGCCCCAGCTCCTACAATGAGCAGTTCTTC. It translates to CASSVLTSGGPSSYNEQFF. The gene calls are TRBV7-2 and TRBJ2-1; 11 nucleotides align to TRBD2. The germline V gene has CDR1 SGHTA and CDR2 FQGNSA. The CDR3 has 19 amino acids. Losses at the gene ends were 5 bases for V and 0 bases for J; bases not matched to a gene: 12.

The J gene is TRBJ2-4, the V gene TRBV10-1; D is perhaps TRBD2 (5 bases). V was cut by 2 bases and J by 10 bases, with 12 bases left in between. This CDR3 spans 13 amino acids. Looked up from germline, CDR1 is WNHNN and CDR2 is SYGVQD (reference sequence). The CDR3 nucleotides read TGCGCCAGCAGTGAGAGTTTGGCGGGTATTCAGTACTTC. Translating gives CASSESLAGIQYF.